In this sample, the clone carrying this TCR beta chain turned up many times. Its antigen is undetermined. Patients affected by ophthalmopathy presented a Clinical Activity Score of at least 3, a NOSPECS grade of at least 4, and disease duration below 3 months. Patients with uncontrolled infections, other autoimmune diseases, pregnancy or lactation were excluded. PBMCs stemmed from around 10 ml fresh peripheral blood. The investigators amplified TCR beta CDR3 regions from RNA transcripts. HTBI primers were used for first-round RT-PCR of the TCR CDR3. TCRdb fed the multiplex PCR reads into MiXCR, producing one record per CDR3 protein. This table has about 260,000 distinct CDR3 sequences, around 15% appearing once. The data derive from a study of T cells in Graves' hyperthyroidism and ophthalmopathy. Study-level findings and limits: Separating ophthalmopathy from stable hyperthyroidism was achieved by a 13 V-J model.

The ends were cut back, 11 bases at V and 1 base at J, with 20 bases in the middle. CDR1 is SNHLY, CDR2 FYNNEI, per germline. This CDR3 contains 15 residues. The rearrangement joins TRBV2 to TRBJ2-5; D perhaps matches TRBD2 (6 bases). Sequenced sample: blood. The clonotype was recovered from a woman aged 18-29 years with Graves' ophthalmopathy. CDR3: CAAMRVGGAQETQYF. As DNA, the CDR3 is TGTGCCGCAATGAGGGTCGGAGGGGCCCAAGAGACCCAGTACTTC.